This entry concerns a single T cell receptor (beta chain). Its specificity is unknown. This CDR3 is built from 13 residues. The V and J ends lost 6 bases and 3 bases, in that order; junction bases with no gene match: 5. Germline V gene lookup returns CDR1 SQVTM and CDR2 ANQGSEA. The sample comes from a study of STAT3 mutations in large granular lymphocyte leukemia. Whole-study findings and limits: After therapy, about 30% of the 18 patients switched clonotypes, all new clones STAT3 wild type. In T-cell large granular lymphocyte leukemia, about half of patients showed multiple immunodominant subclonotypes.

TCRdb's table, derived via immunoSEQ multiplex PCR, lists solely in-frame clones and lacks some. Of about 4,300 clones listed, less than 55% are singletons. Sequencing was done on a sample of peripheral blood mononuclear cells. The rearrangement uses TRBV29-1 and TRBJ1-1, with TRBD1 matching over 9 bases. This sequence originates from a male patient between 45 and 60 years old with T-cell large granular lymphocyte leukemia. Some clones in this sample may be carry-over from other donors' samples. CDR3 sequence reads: CSVRTGGYTEAFF. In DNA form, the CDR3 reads TGCAGCGTACGTACAGGGGGCTACACTGAAGCTTTCTTT.